These 21 T cell receptor beta chains originate from one sample sequenced in a study of T cells in narcolepsy. Measured with immunoSEQ multiplex PCR; TCRdb has only the in-frame clones, and not every one. The sample has tens of thousands of clones, roughly 77% seen once; the top ten hold approximately 1%. The source material was CD45RA- memory CD4+ T cells from PBMCs. The receptors derive from a human donor with narcolepsy.

The chain links TRBV7-2 to TRBJ2-7, with 8 nucleotides matching TRBD1. CDR1 is SGHTA, CDR2 FQGNSA, per germline. The V and J ends lost 5 bases and 6 bases, in that order; junction bases with no gene match: 15. CDR3 length: 16 amino acids. The CDR3 bases are TGTGCCAGCAGCCTTGACGGCGGGACAGGTGCCTCCGAGCAGTACTTC. Translation: CASSLDGGTGASEQYF.

V gene TRBV7-2 combines with J gene TRBJ2-1, with no clear D. This CDR3 is built from 12 residues. Germline-derived CDR1 and CDR2 are SGHTA and FQGNSA. The V and J ends lost 0 bases and 10 bases respectively, with 7 bases between them. For the CDR3, the DNA is TGTGCCAGCAGCTTAGCCGAATACGAGCAGTTCTTC. This gives the protein CASSLAEYEQFF.

V and J are TRBV7-9 and TRBJ1-3; D unclear. The CDR3 totals 15 residues. Germline assignment: CDR1 SEHNR and CDR2 FQNEAQ (reference sequence). Trimming took 5 bases from V and 0 from J, leaving 11 bases between them. In DNA form, the CDR3 reads TGTGCCAGCAGCACGACACAGAGCTCTGGAAACACCATATATTTT. It translates to CASSTTQSSGNTIYF.

The chain is built from TRBV6-1 and TRBJ2-7, with D possibly matching TRBD2 (5 bases). The germline CDR1 and CDR2 sequences are MNHNS and SASEGT. The CDR3 is made up of 12 amino acids. Trimming removed 7 bases at V and 6 bases at J, with 13 bases between. In nucleotides, the CDR3 is TGTGCCAGCACCGGAACGGGGTCCGAGCAGTACTTC. This encodes CASTGTGSEQYF.

This clone appeared a few times. This chain uses TRBV27 with TRBJ2-7, with 9 nucleotides matching TRBD1. The CDR3 extends over 15 amino acids. Germline loops: CDR1 MNHEY, CDR2 SMNVEV (reference sequence). Losses at the gene ends were 3 bases for V and 5 bases for J; bases not matched to a gene: 8. In DNA form, the CDR3 reads TGTGCCAGCAGTTTCAGGACAGGGGTTGGTCACGAGCAGTACTTC. This translates into CASSFRTGVGHEQYF.

This clone has more than one count but fewer than ten. The chain links TRBV5-1 to TRBJ2-2, with 10 bases fitting TRBD2. The CDR3 is 17 residues long. V was clipped by 4 bases and J by 5 bases; unmatched bases: 11. Germline-derived CDR1 and CDR2 are SGHRS and YFSETQ. The DNA for the CDR3 is TGCGCCAGCAGCCCTGCGAGCGGGAGGGCCTTTACCGGGGAGCTGTTTTTT. The encoded protein is CASSPASGRAFTGELFF.

The V and J genes are TRBV6-1 and TRBJ1-3; D is possibly TRBD1 (5 bases). Per germline, CDR1 MNHNS and CDR2 SASEGT. The CDR3 covers 17 residues. Trimming pared 0 bases from V and 4 bases from J, leaving 16 bases between. In DNA, the CDR3 is TGTGCCAGCAGTGAAGCCCGGCGGGTCACAGGAGGAAACACCATATATTTT. Its translation is CASSEARRVTGGNTIYF.

This clone was counted a few times. The same CDR3 also results from other DNA sequences found in this sample. The gene calls are TRBV19 and TRBJ2-1; D unclear. Per the germline V gene, CDR1 is LNHDA and CDR2 is SQIVND (reference sequence). Trimming stripped 3 bases from V and 7 bases from J, with 4 bases between. The CDR3 is 11 amino acids. The CDR3: CASSISNEQFF. In nucleotides, the CDR3 is TGTGCCAGTAGTATTTCTAATGAGCAGTTCTTC.

In its sample, this clone was seen a few times. Other DNA sequences in the sample encode the same CDR3. V usage is TRBV30 and J usage is TRBJ1-3; D remains ambiguous. The V end was cut by 0 bases, the J end by 4 bases, with 7 bases between. Germline lookup yields CDR1 GTSNPN and CDR2 SVGIG (reference sequence). The CDR3 spans 13 residues. The CDR3 bases are TGTGCCTGGAGTGTCGGGTCAGGAAACACCATATATTTT. Its translation: CAWSVGSGNTIYF.

V gene TRBV4-2 combines with J gene TRBJ2-1; the match to TRBD2 covers 8 bases. V lost 4 bases, J lost 2 bases, and 4 bases stayed unmatched. Germline values: CDR1 LGHNA, CDR2 YNFKEQ. The CDR3 has 15 residues. The CDR3 bases are TGTGCCAGCAGCCTGCGGGAGGACCCCTACAATGAGCAGTTCTTC. Translation gives CASSLREDPYNEQFF.

The genes are TRBV30 and TRBJ2-2; D ambiguous. CDR1 GTSNPN and CDR2 SVGIG come from the germline V gene (reference sequence). The CDR3 is 12 residues long. The ends were cut back, 3 bases at V and 7 bases at J, with 9 bases in the middle. The CDR3 bases are TGTGCCTGGAGCCTACGGGTCGGGGAGCTGTTTTTT. It is translated as CAWSLRVGELFF.

This clone was observed a few times. The V and J genes are TRBV7-3 and TRBJ2-2; D gene uncertain. The length of the CDR3 is 15 residues. V was shortened by 1 base and J by 1 base, with 7 bases between the two germline ends. The germline gives CDR1 SGHTA, CDR2 FQGTGA. The CDR3 here is CASSLNPQNTGELFF. The CDR3 coding sequence is TGTGCCAGCAGCTTAAACCCCCAGAACACCGGGGAGCTGTTTTTT. Looking up the rest from reference TRBV7-3 and TRBJ2-2 gives the full variable domain: GAGVSQTPSNKVTEKGKYVELRCDPISGHTALYWYRQSLGQGPEFLIYFQGTGAADDSGLPNDRFFAVRPEGSVSTLKIQRTERGDSAVYLCASSLNPQNTGELFFGEGSRLTVL.

The chain couples TRBV7-3 to TRBJ1-2; weak D call: TRBD1 (6 bases). This CDR3 is built from 15 residues. Per the germline V gene, CDR1 is SGHTA and CDR2 is FQGTGA. Trimming took 5 bases from V and 4 from J, leaving 17 bases between them. In DNA form, the CDR3 reads TGTGCCAGCAGCCCAACGACAGGTAGCGGCTATGGCTACACCTTC. Amino acids: CASSPTTGSGYGYTF.

The chain is built from TRBV6-1 and TRBJ1-2; the D gene is possibly TRBD1 (5 bases). Trimming cost V 4 bases and J 8 bases, with 17 bases left between them. CDR1 and CDR2 (germline): MNHNS, SASEGT. This CDR3 is built from 14 residues. In DNA, the CDR3 is TGTGCCAGCAGTGGGGAGGGGACCGCCGGGGGCTACACCTTC. Amino acid sequence: CASSGEGTAGGYTF.

The CDR3 DNA is TGTGCCAGCAGCTTGGTGGCAGATTACGAGCAGTACTTC. It translates to CASSLVADYEQYF. The V call is TRBV5-6, the J call TRBJ2-7, with D unclear. Trimming shortened V by 0 bases and J by 4 bases, and 8 bases separated the two germline ends. The germline gives CDR1 SGHDT, CDR2 YYEEEE. The CDR3 has 13 amino acids.

The V gene is TRBV19, the J gene TRBJ1-5; D gene ambiguous. The CDR3 is 13 amino acids. The V end was cut by 9 bases, the J end by 5 bases, with 14 bases between. CDR1 is LNHDA, CDR2 SQIVND, per germline (reference sequence). The CDR3 loop is CASQSRGDQPQHF. CDR3 sequence (DNA): TGTGCCAGCCAAAGCCGGGGAGATCAGCCCCAGCATTTT.

The V gene is TRBV7-9, the J gene TRBJ1-5; no definite D call. CDR3 length equals 13 residues. Trimming removed 1 base at V and 2 bases at J, with 3 bases between. Germline V gene sequence: CDR1 SEHNR, CDR2 FQNEAQ (reference sequence). CDR3 protein: CASSLDGNQPQHF. The CDR3 DNA is TGTGCCAGCAGCTTAGATGGCAATCAGCCCCAGCATTTT.

The chain couples TRBV5-5 to TRBJ2-5; 9 nucleotides line up with TRBD1. The J call could be wrong; TRBJ2-7 is a better fit for the DNA end. The germline V gene has CDR1 SGHKS and CDR2 YYEKEE (reference sequence). The CDR3 is made up of 16 amino acids. Here the CDR3 DNA reads TGTGCCAGCAGTTTTGGCCCGGGGGGACAGGGAGACGAGCAGTACTTC. This gives the protein CASSFGPGGQGDEQYF.

This sequence joins TRBV28 and TRBJ2-1; a possible D gene is TRBD1 (6 bases). Germline V gives CDR1 MDHEN, CDR2 SYDVKM. CDR3 size: 16 residues. V lost 4 bases and J 4 bases, leaving 17 bases between the germline ends. In nucleotides, the CDR3 is TGTGCCAGCAGTTCATCCGGGACACACCTATACAATGAGCAGTTCTTC. Translated: CASSSSGTHLYNEQFF.

The chain combines TRBV28 with TRBJ1-5, with a tentative D call TRBD1 (6 bases). The CDR3 is made up of 16 amino acids. Germline V lookup: CDR1 MDHEN, CDR2 SYDVKM. V was cut by 5 bases and J by 1 base, with 15 bases left in between. The CDR3 coding sequence is TGTGCCAGCAGTGACCCGGGGGCTGGAAGCAATCAGCCCCAGCATTTT. This codes for CASSDPGAGSNQPQHF.

This clone was picked up a small number of times. V gene TRBV6-1 combines with J gene TRBJ1-4, with 8 bases that match TRBD1. From germline, CDR1 is MNHNS and CDR2 SASEGT. The J segment lost 5 bases and the V segment lost 0 bases, leaving 2 bases of the junction unmatched. The CDR3 is 15 amino acids. In DNA form, the CDR3 reads TGTGCCAGCAGTGAAGCGAGGACAGGGAATGAAAAACTGTTTTTT. It codes for CASSEARTGNEKLFF.